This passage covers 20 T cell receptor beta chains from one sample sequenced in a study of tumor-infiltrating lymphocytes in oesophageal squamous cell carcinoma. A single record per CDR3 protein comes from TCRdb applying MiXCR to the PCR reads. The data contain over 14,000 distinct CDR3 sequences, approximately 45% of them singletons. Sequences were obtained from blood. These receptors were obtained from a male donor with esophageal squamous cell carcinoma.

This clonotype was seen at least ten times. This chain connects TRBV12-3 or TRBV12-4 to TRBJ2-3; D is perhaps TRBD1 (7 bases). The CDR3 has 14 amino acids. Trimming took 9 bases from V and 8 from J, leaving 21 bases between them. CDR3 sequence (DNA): TGTGCCAGTCACAGGGGCGGGGTACGAGGTACGCAGTATTTT. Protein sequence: CASHRGGVRGTQYF.

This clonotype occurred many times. The CDR3 DNA reads as TGTGCCAGCAGCCCCGAACCTGGAAACACCATATATTTT. It translates to CASSPEPGNTIYF. The chain employs TRBV11-2 and TRBJ1-3; D unclear. Deletions cut 5 bases from V and 2 bases from J, with 7 bases between. This CDR3 is 13 amino acids long. Germline V lookup: CDR1 SGHAT, CDR2 FQNNGV.

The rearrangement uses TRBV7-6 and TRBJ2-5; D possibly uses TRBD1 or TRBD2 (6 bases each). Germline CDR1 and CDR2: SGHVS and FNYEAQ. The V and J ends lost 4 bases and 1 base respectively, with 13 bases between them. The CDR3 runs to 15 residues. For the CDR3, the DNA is TGTGCCAGCAGCTCCACGACGGGGGCCCAAGAGACCCAGTACTTC. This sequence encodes CASSSTTGAQETQYF.

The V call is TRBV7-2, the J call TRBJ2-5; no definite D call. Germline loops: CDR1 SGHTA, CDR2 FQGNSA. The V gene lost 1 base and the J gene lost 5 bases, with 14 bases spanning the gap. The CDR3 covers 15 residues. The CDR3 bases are TGTGCCAGCAGCTTAGTCCCGAATCCCGCGGAGACCCAGTACTTC. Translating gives CASSLVPNPAETQYF.

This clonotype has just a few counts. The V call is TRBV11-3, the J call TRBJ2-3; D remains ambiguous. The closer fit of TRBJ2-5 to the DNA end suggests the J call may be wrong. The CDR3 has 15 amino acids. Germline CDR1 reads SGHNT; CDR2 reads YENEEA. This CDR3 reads CASSYGPWPQETQYF. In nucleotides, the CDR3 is TGTGCCAGCAGCTACGGTCCTTGGCCTCAAGAGACCCAGTACTTC.

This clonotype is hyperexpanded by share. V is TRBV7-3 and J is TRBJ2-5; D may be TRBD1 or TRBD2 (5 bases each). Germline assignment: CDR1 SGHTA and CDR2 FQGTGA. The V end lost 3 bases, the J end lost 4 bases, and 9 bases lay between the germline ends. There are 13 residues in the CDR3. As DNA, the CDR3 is TGTGCCAGCAGCTTCACTGGGGGAGAGACCCAGTACTTC. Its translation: CASSFTGGETQYF.

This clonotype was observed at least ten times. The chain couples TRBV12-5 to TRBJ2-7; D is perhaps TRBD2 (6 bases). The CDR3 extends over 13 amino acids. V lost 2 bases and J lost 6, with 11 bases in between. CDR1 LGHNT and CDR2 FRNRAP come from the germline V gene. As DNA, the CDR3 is TGTGCTAGTGGTTTGTTCAGCGGGTTCGAGCAGTACTTC. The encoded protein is CASGLFSGFEQYF.

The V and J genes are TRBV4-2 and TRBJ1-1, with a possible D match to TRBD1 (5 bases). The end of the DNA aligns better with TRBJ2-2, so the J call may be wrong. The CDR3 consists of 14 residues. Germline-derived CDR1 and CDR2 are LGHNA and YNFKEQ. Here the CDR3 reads CASNRQPNTGELFF. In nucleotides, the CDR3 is TGTGCCAGCAACAGACAGCCGAACACCGGGGAGCTGTTTTTT.

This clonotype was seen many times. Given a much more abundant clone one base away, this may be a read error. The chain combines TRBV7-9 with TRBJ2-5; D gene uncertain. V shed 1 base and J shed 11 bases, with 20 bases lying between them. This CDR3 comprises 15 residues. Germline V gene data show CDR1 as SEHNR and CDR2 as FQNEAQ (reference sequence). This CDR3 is CASSLGGVPYNEQYF. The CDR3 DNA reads TGTGCCAGCAGCTTAGGAGGTGTCCCCTACAATGAGCAGTACTTC.

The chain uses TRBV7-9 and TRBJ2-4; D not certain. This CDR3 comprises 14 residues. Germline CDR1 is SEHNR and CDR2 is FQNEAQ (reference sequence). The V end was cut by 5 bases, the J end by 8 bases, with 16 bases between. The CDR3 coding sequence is TGTGCCAGCAGCCGCCCTTCCAGTTATCACATTCAGTACTTC. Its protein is CASSRPSSYHIQYF.

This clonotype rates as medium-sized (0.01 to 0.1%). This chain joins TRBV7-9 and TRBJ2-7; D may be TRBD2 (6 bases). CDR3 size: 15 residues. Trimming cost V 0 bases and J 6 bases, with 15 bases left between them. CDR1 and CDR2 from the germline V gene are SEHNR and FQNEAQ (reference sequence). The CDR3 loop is CASSLAVGRSTEQYF. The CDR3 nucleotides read TGTGCCAGCAGCTTAGCCGTTGGGAGGTCGACCGAGCAGTACTTC.

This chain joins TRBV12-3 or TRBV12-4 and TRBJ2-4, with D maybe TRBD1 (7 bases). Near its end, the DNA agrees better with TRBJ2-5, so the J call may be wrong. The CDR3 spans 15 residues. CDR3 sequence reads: CASSLNGRGEETQYF. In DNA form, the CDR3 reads TGTGCCAGCAGTCTAAACGGCAGGGGGGAGGAGACCCAGTACTTC.

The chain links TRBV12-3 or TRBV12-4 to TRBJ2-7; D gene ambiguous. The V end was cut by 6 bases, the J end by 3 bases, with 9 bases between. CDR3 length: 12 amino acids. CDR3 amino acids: CASSPTYYEQYF. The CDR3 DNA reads TGTGCCAGCAGCCCTACTTACTACGAGCAGTACTTC.

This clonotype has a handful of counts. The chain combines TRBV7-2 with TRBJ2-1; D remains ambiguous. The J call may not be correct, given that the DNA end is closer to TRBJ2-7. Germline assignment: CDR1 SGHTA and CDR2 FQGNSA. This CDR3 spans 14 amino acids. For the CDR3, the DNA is TGTGCCAGCAGCTTAGAACTCGTCAGTTACGAGCAGTACTTC. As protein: CASSLELVSYEQYF.

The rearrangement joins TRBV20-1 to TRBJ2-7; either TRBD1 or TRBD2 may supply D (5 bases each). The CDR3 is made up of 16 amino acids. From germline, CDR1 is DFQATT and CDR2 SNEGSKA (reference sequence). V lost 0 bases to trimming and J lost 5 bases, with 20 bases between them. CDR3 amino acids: CSARDRSRQGVDEQYF. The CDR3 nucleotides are TGCAGTGCTAGAGATCGCTCCCGGCAGGGAGTCGACGAGCAGTACTTC.

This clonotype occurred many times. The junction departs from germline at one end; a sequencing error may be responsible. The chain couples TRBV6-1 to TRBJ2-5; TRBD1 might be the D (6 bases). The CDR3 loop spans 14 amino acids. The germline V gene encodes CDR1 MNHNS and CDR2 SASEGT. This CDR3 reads CASLPRGLDSPLHF. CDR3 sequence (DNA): TGTGCCAGCCTCCCCAGGGGATTGGATTCACCCCTCCACTTC.

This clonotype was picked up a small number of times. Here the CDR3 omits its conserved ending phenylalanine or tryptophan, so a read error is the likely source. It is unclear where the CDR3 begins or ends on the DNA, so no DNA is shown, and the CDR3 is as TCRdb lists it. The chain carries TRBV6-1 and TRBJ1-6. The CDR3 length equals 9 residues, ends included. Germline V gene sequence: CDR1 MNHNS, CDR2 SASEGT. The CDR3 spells CASRLMTSG.

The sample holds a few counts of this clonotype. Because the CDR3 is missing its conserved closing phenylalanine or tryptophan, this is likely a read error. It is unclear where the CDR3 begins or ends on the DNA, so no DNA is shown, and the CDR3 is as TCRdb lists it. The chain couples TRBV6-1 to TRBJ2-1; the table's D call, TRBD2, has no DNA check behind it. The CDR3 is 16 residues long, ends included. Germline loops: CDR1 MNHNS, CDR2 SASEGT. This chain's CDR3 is CASSYGAADYGYTFGS.

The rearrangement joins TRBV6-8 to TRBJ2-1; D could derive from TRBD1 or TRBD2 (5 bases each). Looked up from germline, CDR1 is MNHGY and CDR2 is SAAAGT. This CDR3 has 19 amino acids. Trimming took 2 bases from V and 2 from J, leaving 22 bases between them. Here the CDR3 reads CASSYPLRGRYRAYNEQFF. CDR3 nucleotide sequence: TGTGCCAGCAGTTACCCCCTCCGGGGACGATATAGAGCCTACAATGAGCAGTTCTTC.

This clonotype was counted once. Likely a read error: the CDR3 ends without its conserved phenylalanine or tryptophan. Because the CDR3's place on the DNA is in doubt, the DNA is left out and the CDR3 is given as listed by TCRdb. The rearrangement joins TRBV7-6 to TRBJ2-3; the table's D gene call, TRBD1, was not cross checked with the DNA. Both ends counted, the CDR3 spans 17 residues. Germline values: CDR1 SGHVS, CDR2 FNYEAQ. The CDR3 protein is CASSLAAGDSYEQYFGN.